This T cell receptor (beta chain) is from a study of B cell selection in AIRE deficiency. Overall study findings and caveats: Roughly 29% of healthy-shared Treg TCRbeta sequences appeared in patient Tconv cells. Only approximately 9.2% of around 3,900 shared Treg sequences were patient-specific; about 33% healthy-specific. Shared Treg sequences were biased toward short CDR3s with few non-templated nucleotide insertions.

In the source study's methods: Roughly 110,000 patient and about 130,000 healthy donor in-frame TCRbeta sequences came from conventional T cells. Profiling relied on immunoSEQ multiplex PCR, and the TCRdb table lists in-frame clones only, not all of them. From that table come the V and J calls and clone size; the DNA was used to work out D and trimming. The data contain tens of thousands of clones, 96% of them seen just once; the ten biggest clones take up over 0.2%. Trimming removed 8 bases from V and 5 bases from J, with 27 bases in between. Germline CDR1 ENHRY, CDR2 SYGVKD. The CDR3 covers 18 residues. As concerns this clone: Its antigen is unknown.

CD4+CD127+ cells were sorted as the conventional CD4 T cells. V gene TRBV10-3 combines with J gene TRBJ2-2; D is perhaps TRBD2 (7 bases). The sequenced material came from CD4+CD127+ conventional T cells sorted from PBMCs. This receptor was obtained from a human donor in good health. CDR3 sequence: CAIGGGGDIRHLTGELFF. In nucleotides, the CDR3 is TGTGCCATCGGGGGGGGCGGGGACATCCGCCACCTAACCGGGGAGCTGTTTTTT.